Described below is a single T cell receptor (beta chain) sequence and its context. The antigen is unknown. This entry belongs to a study of shared clonotypes between healthy human individuals. Overall study results and limits: The generation probabilities recorded for non-shared clonotypes fell below those of clonotypes shared by all four donors.

Generated by immunoSEQ multiplex PCR, the TCRdb table keeps only in-frame clones and is missing some. The table has roughly 1,500,000 clones, just under 99% seen once. The receptor was isolated from a man aged 25 to 45 in good health. Sequencing input: naive CD4+ T cells sorted from blood. The sample's subset: CD45RA+ positively selected.

CDR3 in amino acids: CASSVGRGGELFF. The CDR3 region has the DNA TGTGCCAGCAGCGTAGGGCGGGGCGGGGAGCTGTTTTTT. This chain joins TRBV9 and TRBJ2-2; the D gene is possibly TRBD2 (6 bases). V was pared by 0 bases and J by 7 bases, with 7 bases between. This CDR3 is 13 amino acids long. CDR1 and CDR2 from the germline V gene are SGDLS and YYNGEE.